This TCR beta chain was profiled in a study of blood T cell repertoires in COVID-19. Study details: Collection of acute and convalescent COVID-19 samples took place in the United States, Italy and Spain. PBMCs, B-cell-depleted T cells, or T cells provided the cDNA or gDNA that made up the material.

CDR1 is KGHDR and CDR2 is SFDVKD in the germline V gene. The V gene end was trimmed by 6 bases and the J gene end by 7 bases; junction bases not matched to a gene: 11. The CDR3 runs 15 residues. The method was immunoSEQ multiplex PCR; TCRdb's version includes in-frame clones alone and lacks a portion of them. Found here are some 80,000 clones, 70% to 90% of them singletons; the top ten hold approximately 11%. The Seattle patients, enrolled during active infection, were followed longitudinally. The genes are TRBV24-1 and TRBJ1-2; 9 nucleotides agree with TRBD1. Sequencing input: peripheral blood. This receptor was obtained from a man aged 55 to 69 with COVID-19, enrolled during active disease. The CDR3 nucleotides read TGTGCCACCAGTTATTCTTCGACAGGGGGATTTGGCTACACCTTC. It translates to CATSYSSTGGFGYTF.